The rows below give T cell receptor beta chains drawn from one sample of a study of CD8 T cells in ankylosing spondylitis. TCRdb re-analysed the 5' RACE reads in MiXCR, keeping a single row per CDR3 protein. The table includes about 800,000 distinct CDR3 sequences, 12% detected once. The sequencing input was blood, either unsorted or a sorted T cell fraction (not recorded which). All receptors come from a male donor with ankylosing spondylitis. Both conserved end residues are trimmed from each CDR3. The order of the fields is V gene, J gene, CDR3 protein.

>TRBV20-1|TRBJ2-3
SARDNGGADTQY
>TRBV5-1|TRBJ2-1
ASRPGSLGLAGYNEQF
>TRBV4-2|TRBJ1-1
ASSQAAAMNTEAF
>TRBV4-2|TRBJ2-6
ASSRAHMGQRNFSGANVLT
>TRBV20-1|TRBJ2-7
SALYTRGSYEQY
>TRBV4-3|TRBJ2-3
ASSQRVPDTQY
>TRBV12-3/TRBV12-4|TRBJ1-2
ASSTRDRGHGYT
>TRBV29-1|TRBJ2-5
SVDPAQGLTQY
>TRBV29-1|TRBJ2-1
SVGGDDNNEQF
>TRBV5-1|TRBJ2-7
ASSLGPENTYEQY
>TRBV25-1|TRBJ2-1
ASRGGDRAYNEQF
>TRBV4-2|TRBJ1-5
ASSQGIFSNQPQH
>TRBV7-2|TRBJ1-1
ASSLQGGAGNTEAF
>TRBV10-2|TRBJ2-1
ASSWAGQQF
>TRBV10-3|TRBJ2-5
AISESAGKFETQY
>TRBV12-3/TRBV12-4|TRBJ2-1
ASKPTSYNEQF
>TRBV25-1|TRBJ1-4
ASSESLTGVEKLF
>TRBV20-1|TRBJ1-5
SASGGGSNQPQH
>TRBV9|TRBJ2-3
ASSQKGLARASTDTQY
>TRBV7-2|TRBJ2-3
ASSLVWTGDTQY
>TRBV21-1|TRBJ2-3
ASSKGRGCTDTQY
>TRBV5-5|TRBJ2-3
ASSFRDTTDTQY
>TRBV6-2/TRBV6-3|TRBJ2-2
ASSYLGAGELF
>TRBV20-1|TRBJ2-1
SANLRSRGEQF
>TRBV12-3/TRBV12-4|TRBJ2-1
ASSYSGGRDAF
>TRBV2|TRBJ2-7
ASRDRGLGEQY
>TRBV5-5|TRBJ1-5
ASSFFPGTFSNQPQH
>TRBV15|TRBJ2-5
ATSREGETQY
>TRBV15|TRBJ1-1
ATSRESRGTEAF
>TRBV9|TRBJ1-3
ASSVEWGAGNTIY
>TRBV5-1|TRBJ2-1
ASSVTGRTYNEQF
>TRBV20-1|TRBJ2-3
SASRTGRVTDTQY
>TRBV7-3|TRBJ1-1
ASSPTGEDTEAF
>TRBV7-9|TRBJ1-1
ASSLAPGTTEAF
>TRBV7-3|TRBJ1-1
ASSLTGARAEAF
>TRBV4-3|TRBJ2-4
ASSQDKTGLDAKNIQY
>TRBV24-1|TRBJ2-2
ATSDNRKNTGELF
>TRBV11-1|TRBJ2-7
ASSSAGQSYEQY
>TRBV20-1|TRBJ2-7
SAARDNALYEQY
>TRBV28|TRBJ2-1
ASCPIQGSYNEQF
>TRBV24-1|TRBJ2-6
ATSAGQGGANVLT